This is a list of T cell receptor beta chains from one sample in a study of T cell responses to AZD1222 COVID-19 vaccine. TCRdb's copy holds only in-frame clones and misses some; the assay was immunoSEQ multiplex PCR. The table lists 170,000 or so clones, 87% of them singletons. The starting material was peripheral blood, obtained on day 0 of AZD1222 vaccination. These receptors all come from an adult in good health. Each CDR3 is given with its conserved first and last residue. Each record gives: J gene, CDR3 length, V gene, D gene, clone size, CDR3 protein, CDR3 DNA. A D gene is named only where the DNA matches it firmly. Expanded clones get a size class; other rows say once, few or many, or leave the size out.

>TRBJ2-7|15|TRBV5-1|TRBD2|.
CASSIGTSGTYEQYF
TGCGCCAGCAGCATCGGGACTAGCGGGACCTACGAGCAGTACTTC
>TRBJ1-5|13|TRBV6-6|.|.
CASSYSRDQPQHF
TGTGCCAGCAGTTACTCTCGGGATCAGCCCCAGCATTTT
>TRBJ2-7|13|TRBV7-2|TRBD2|once
CASSLGLAYEQYF
TGTGCCAGCAGCCTCGGACTAGCCTACGAGCAGTACTTC
>TRBJ2-2|15|TRBV28|TRBD1|.
CASLKGTGELGELFF
TGTGCCAGCCTTAAAGGGACAGGAGAACTCGGGGAGCTGTTTTTT
>TRBJ2-5|16|TRBV19|TRBD1|.
CASSKMGTGSKETQYF
TGTGCCAGTAGCAAAATGGGGACAGGATCGAAAGAGACCCAGTACTTC
>TRBJ1-5|15|TRBV7-9|TRBD1|.
CASSGQGGGNQPQHF
TGTGCCAGCAGCGGACAGGGGGGAGGCAATCAGCCCCAGCATTTT
>TRBJ2-5|16|TRBV5-1|TRBD1|few
CASSAISTGGSETQYF
TGCGCCAGCAGCGCCATTTCGACAGGGGGCTCGGAGACCCAGTACTTC
>TRBJ2-5|22|TRBV4-1|TRBD2|.
CASSQSRILTGTSGRGGETQYF
TGCGCCAGCAGCCAGTCCCGGATTCTAACCGGGACTAGCGGGAGGGGTGGAGAGACCCAGTACTTC
>TRBJ1-2|12|TRBV18|.|.
CASSPRANGYTF
TGTGCCAGCTCACCAAGGGCCAACGGCTACACCTTC
>TRBJ2-1|15|TRBV6-5|TRBD2|.
CASRTSESSYNEQFF
TGTGCCAGCAGAACTAGCGAGAGCTCCTACAATGAGCAGTTCTTC
>TRBJ1-4|11|TRBV25-1|.|.
CASHHNEKLFF
TGTGCCAGCCATCATAATGAAAAACTGTTTTTT
>TRBJ2-1|15|TRBV27|TRBD2|once
CASSYSGASYNEQFF
TGTGCCAGCAGTTATAGCGGGGCCTCCTACAATGAGCAGTTCTTC
>TRBJ2-7|13|TRBV24-1|.|.
CATSVPGRNEQYF
TGTGCCACCAGTGTCCCAGGACGGAACGAGCAGTACTTC
>TRBJ2-1|14|TRBV6-2/TRBV6-3|.|.
CASSYSISGDEQFF
TGTGCCAGCAGTTACTCTATCTCAGGGGATGAGCAGTTCTTC
>TRBJ1-2|15|TRBV3-1/TRBV3-2|.|.
CASSPLLTANYGYTF
TGTGCCAGCAGCCCCTTACTAACCGCTAACTATGGCTACACCTTC
>TRBJ2-5|13|TRBV6-5|.|.
CASSPPARETQYF
TGTGCCAGCAGTCCCCCGGCCAGAGAGACCCAGTACTTC
>TRBJ2-7|16|TRBV3-1/TRBV3-2|TRBD2|once
CASSQGGLAGAYEQYF
TGTGCCAGCAGCCAGGGGGGACTAGCGGGAGCCTACGAGCAGTACTTC
>TRBJ1-2|12|TRBV5-1|TRBD1|.
CASSLTGAGYTF
TGCGCCAGCAGCTTGACAGGGGCTGGCTACACCTTC
>TRBJ2-3|16|TRBV9|TRBD2|.
CASSPLSGTFTDTQYF
TGTGCCAGCAGCCCCCTCAGCGGGACTTTCACAGATACGCAGTATTTT
>TRBJ2-7|13|TRBV5-6|.|.
CASSYRDADEQYF
TGTGCCAGCAGCTACCGGGACGCTGACGAGCAGTACTTC
>TRBJ1-2|16|TRBV27|.|.
CASSSTQRSPNYGYTF
TGTGCCAGCAGTTCTACACAGCGATCTCCTAACTATGGCTACACCTTC
>TRBJ2-1|15|TRBV6-1|TRBD2|.
CASSEASQTSRKQFF
TGTGCCAGCAGTGAAGCGTCTCAGACTAGCCGCAAGCAGTTCTTC
>TRBJ1-2|14|TRBV5-5|.|.
CASSLAGIGYGYTF
TGTGCCAGCAGCTTAGCAGGGATAGGGTATGGCTACACCTTC
>TRBJ2-2|15|TRBV19|.|.
CASSIAAGPTGELFF
TGTGCCAGTAGTATAGCTGCAGGGCCCACCGGGGAGCTGTTTTTT
>TRBJ2-3|14|TRBV29-1|.|.
CSVQKGSSADTQYF
TGCAGCGTTCAGAAGGGTTCTAGCGCAGATACGCAGTATTTT
>TRBJ1-2|13|TRBV5-1|.|.
CASSLEGVYGYTF
TGCGCCAGCAGCTTGGAGGGGGTCTATGGCTACACCTTC
>TRBJ2-7|14|TRBV30|TRBD1|.
CAWMKQDRGYEQYF
TGTGCCTGGATGAAGCAGGACAGGGGCTACGAGCAGTACTTC
>TRBJ2-3|16|TRBV9|.|.
CASSAELGPYTDTQYF
TGTGCCAGCAGCGCCGAACTAGGACCCTACACAGATACGCAGTATTTT
>TRBJ2-5|15|TRBV19|.|.
CASSILGDPGETQYF
TGTGCCAGTAGTATATTAGGGGACCCAGGGGAGACCCAGTACTTC
>TRBJ2-2|13|TRBV18|.|.
CASSPVNTGELFF
TGTGCCAGCTCACCAGTGAACACCGGGGAGCTGTTTTTT
>TRBJ1-2|14|TRBV6-1|.|.
CASSELGGQVGYTF
TGTGCCAGCAGTGAACTTGGGGGGCAGGTTGGCTACACCTTC
>TRBJ2-1|14|TRBV28|.|.
CASNENRVPNEQFF
TGTGCCAGCAATGAGAATAGGGTCCCGAATGAGCAGTTCTTC
>TRBJ1-5|14|TRBV27|.|.
CASSPYDSNQPQHF
TGTGCCAGCAGTCCCTATGATAGCAATCAGCCCCAGCATTTT
>TRBJ1-5|15|TRBV7-2|TRBD1|.
CASSLGNRGSQPQHF
TGTGCCAGCAGCTTAGGTAACAGGGGATCCCAGCCCCAGCATTTT
>TRBJ1-2|14|TRBV2|.|.
CASSAGTTIYGYTF
TGTGCCAGCAGCGCCGGGACCACGATTTATGGCTACACCTTC
>TRBJ1-2|11|TRBV2|.|few
CASEPGYGYTF
TGTGCCAGCGAGCCTGGCTATGGCTACACCTTC
>TRBJ2-3|14|TRBV3-1/TRBV3-2|.|.
CASSRGTSTDTQYF
TGTGCCAGCAGTCGCGGGACTAGCACAGATACGCAGTATTTT
>TRBJ2-2|15|TRBV6-5|TRBD2|.
CASSRAGGHSGELFF
TGTGCCAGCAGTCGGGCGGGAGGGCATTCCGGGGAGCTGTTTTTT
>TRBJ2-7|17|TRBV4-1|.|.
CASSLGPHLLISYEQYF
TGCGCCAGCAGCCTGGGACCACACCTATTAATCTCCTACGAGCAGTACTTC
>TRBJ2-7|14|TRBV21-1|.|few
CASSSPRRVAEQYF
TGTGCCAGCAGCTCTCCCCGCAGGGTCGCCGAGCAGTACTTC
>TRBJ2-7|12|TRBV18|.|.
CASSPGGYEQYF
TGTGCCAGCTCACCAGGGGGGTACGAGCAGTACTTC
>TRBJ1-2|14|TRBV4-1|TRBD1|.
CASSQETGGYGYTF
TGCGCCAGCAGCCAAGAAACAGGGGGCTATGGCTACACCTTC
>TRBJ2-7|16|TRBV3-1/TRBV3-2|.|.
CASSPTGREKNYEQYF
TGTGCCAGCAGCCCGACGGGCCGGGAGAAAAACTACGAGCAGTACTTC
>TRBJ1-5|16|TRBV28|.|.
CASSLLGGIENQPQHF
TGTGCCAGCAGTTTATTAGGTGGGATAGAAAATCAGCCCCAGCATTTT
>TRBJ1-2|15|TRBV7-9|.|.
CASSLAQGVGYGYTF
TGTGCCAGCAGCTTAGCACAGGGTGTTGGCTATGGCTACACCTTC
>TRBJ2-7|15|TRBV11-2|TRBD1|.
CASSFGTGAWYEQYF
TGTGCCAGCAGCTTTGGGACAGGGGCATGGTACGAGCAGTACTTC
>TRBJ1-2|14|TRBV30|TRBD1|.
CAWNPDRVNHGYTF
TGTGCCTGGAATCCGGACAGGGTAAATCATGGCTACACCTTC
>TRBJ1-5|15|TRBV28|TRBD1|.
CAIGTGGPSNQPQHF
TGTGCCATCGGGACAGGGGGGCCAAGCAATCAGCCCCAGCATTTT
>TRBJ1-1|11|TRBV12-3/TRBV12-4|.|.
CASRRLTEAFF
TGTGCCAGCAGGAGGTTGACTGAAGCTTTCTTT